This T cell receptor (beta chain) was recovered during a study of cytomegalovirus exposure and HLA in healthy donors. A remark on this clone: What it binds is unknown.

With 60 Vbeta and 13 Jbeta primers, the PCR was carried out. Repertoires were generated with immunoSEQ multiplex PCR, while TCRdb's copy carries only in-frame clones and drops some. The sample has 130,000 or so clones; about 80% are singletons. Germline values: CDR1 SNHLY, CDR2 FYNNEI. The trim removed 0 bases at V and 1 base at J, leaving 9 bases unmatched. The CDR3 is made up of 18 amino acids. Findings and limits, study-wide: DRB1 had the most TCR associations and HLA-C the fewest, a later analysis found, with rates varying by HLA locus.

Sample: PBMCs. The chain combines TRBV2 with TRBJ2-3; 8 bases align to TRBD2. The source is a woman in her forties in good health and CMV-seronegative. CDR3 in amino acids: CASSEALIPAGGTDTQYF. In nucleotides, the CDR3 is TGTGCCAGCAGTGAAGCGCTTATCCCAGCGGGAGGCACAGATACGCAGTATTTT.